This TCR beta chain came from a study of Ad26.COV2.S vaccination and SARS-CoV-2 variants. The overall study: Intramuscular Ad26.COV2.S at 5x10^10 or 1x10^11 viral particles.

Germline loops: CDR1 SGHDT, CDR2 YYEEEE. The germline V and J ends were trimmed by 2 bases and 0 bases, with 18 bases remaining between them. CDR3 length equals 17 residues. Treatment defined: over 15 received Ad26.COV2.S at low or high dose, single or two shots; several received placebo; per-sample allocation not given. After the first vaccine or placebo injection, samples were drawn on day 63. This clone was counted at least ten times. Sequencing was performed with immunoSEQ multiplex PCR; in TCRdb, only in-frame clones are kept and a portion is missing. The sample shows approximately 500,000 clones, around 85% of them seen only once.

This receptor was identified in a person aged 18-65 years who received the Ad26.COV2.S COVID-19 vaccine or a placebo. This chain joins TRBV5-6 and TRBJ2-7; TRBD1 is a possible D gene (5 bases). Sequencing used peripheral blood, obtained in a trial of Ad26.COV2.S vaccine versus placebo. CDR3 protein: CASSFFLQGLFSYEQYF. The CDR3 DNA reads TGTGCCAGCAGCTTCTTTTTGCAGGGTCTTTTCTCCTACGAGCAGTACTTC.